Listed below are T cell receptor beta chains from one sample, sequenced in a study of T cell repertoires in cytomegalovirus infection. TCRdb itself ran the reads through MiXCR, one entry per CDR3 protein. The sample contains about 600,000 distinct CDR3 sequences, roughly 24% of which appear only once. Sequencing used CD8+ T cells from PBMCs. These receptors came from a human donor in good health (CMV status not recorded). Some clones in this sample may be carry-over from other donors' samples. The CDR3 runs from the conserved cysteine through the conserved F or W. The D gene is left open where the match is weak. The size entry is marked missing in some rows and otherwise reads once, few, many or a size class.

j_call clone_size cdr3_length v_call d_call cdr3_aa cdr3_nt
TRBJ1-3 - 13 TRBV15 - CATSGQSGNTIYF TGTGCCACCAGTGGACAGTCTGGAAACACCATATATTTT
TRBJ1-5 many 16 TRBV7-2 - CASSLAGRGANQPQHF TGTGCCAGCAGCTTAGCAGGAAGGGGGGCGAATCAGCCCCAGCATTTT
TRBJ2-1 few 11 TRBV28 - CAGIHYNEQFF TGTGCCGGCATCCACTACAATGAGCAGTTCTTC
TRBJ2-5 few 13 TRBV6-2/TRBV6-3 - CASSLTNGETQYF TGTGCCAGCAGTCTCACAAACGGAGAGACCCAGTACTTC
TRBJ2-5 few 13 TRBV7-9 TRBD2 CASEGGTQETQYF TGTGCCAGCGAGGGAGGGACCCAAGAGACCCAGTACTTC
TRBJ2-7 - 14 TRBV20-1 TRBD2 CSAAGLAGADEQYF TGCAGTGCGGCTGGACTAGCGGGGGCAGACGAGCAGTACTTC
TRBJ2-5 many 13 TRBV7-9 - CAVSSWLRETQYF TGTGCCGTCAGCAGCTGGTTGCGAGAGACCCAGTACTTC
TRBJ1-2 - 12 TRBV7-9 - CASSLLAGDYTF TGTGCCAGCAGCTTACTAGCGGGCGACTACACCTTC
TRBJ1-1 - 15 TRBV10-2 TRBD1 CASSGQGEVRTEAFF TGCGCCAGCAGTGGGCAGGGGGAAGTACGAACTGAAGCTTTCTTT
TRBJ1-2 - 15 TRBV5-4 - CASSGGRGLHYGYTF TGTGCCAGCAGCGGCGGGAGGGGACTCCACTATGGCTACACCTTC
TRBJ2-2 few 16 TRBV7-9 TRBD1 CASSSPRGGRSGELFF TGTGCCAGCAGCTCCCCCCGAGGGGGCAGGTCCGGGGAGCTGTTTTTT
TRBJ1-1 - 15 TRBV6-5 - CASSYGGRPNTEAFF TGTGCCAGCAGTTATGGGGGGCGGCCGAACACTGAAGCTTTCTTT
TRBJ1-2 - 14 TRBV10-3 - CAISPPEPPHDYTF TGTGCCATCAGTCCTCCAGAGCCCCCTCATGACTACACCTTC
TRBJ1-1 - 11 TRBV7-6 - CASSPWGEAFF TGTGCCAGCAGCCCTTGGGGGGAAGCTTTCTTT
TRBJ1-1 - 14 TRBV12-3/TRBV12-4 - CASSLGRFDTEAFF TGTGCCAGCAGTTTGGGGAGGTTCGACACTGAAGCTTTCTTT
TRBJ2-1 - 15 TRBV10-3 TRBD2 CAIRVASGGSNEQFF TGTGCCATCAGGGTAGCGAGCGGGGGGAGCAATGAGCAGTTCTTC
TRBJ2-1 - 14 TRBV29-1 - CSVEWGRAYNEQFF TGCAGCGTTGAGTGGGGTCGGGCGTACAATGAGCAGTTCTTC
TRBJ2-1 - 17 TRBV7-6 - CASSSPTYQSSYNEQFF TGTGCCAGCAGCTCTCCGACTTACCAAAGCTCCTACAATGAGCAGTTCTTC
TRBJ2-7 - 14 TRBV2 - CASSDLRDAYEQYF TGTGCCAGCAGTGATCTCAGGGATGCCTACGAGCAGTACTTC
TRBJ2-2 few 18 TRBV12-3/TRBV12-4 TRBD2 CASRFPEWSSGRTGELFF TGTGCCAGCAGGTTCCCGGAATGGTCTAGCGGGCGTACCGGGGAGCTGTTTTTT
TRBJ1-6 few 17 TRBV12-3/TRBV12-4 - CASSLKEWSSYNSPLHF TGTGCCAGCAGTTTGAAAGAATGGAGCTCCTATAATTCACCCCTCCACTTT
TRBJ2-1 many 15 TRBV7-2 TRBD1 CASSLGDRGGNEQFF TGTGCCAGCAGCTTAGGGGACAGGGGAGGCAATGAGCAGTTCTTC
TRBJ1-2 few 14 TRBV5-4 TRBD1 CASSFPGGENGYTF TGTGCCAGCAGCTTCCCAGGGGGCGAGAATGGCTACACCTTC
TRBJ2-7 - 14 TRBV6-2/TRBV6-3 - CASSLTRAFYEQYF TGTGCCAGCAGTTTAACTAGAGCCTTCTACGAGCAGTACTTC
TRBJ1-5 few 17 TRBV15 - CATSRETGTPPRQPQHF TGTGCCACCAGCAGAGAAACCGGGACACCACCGAGGCAGCCCCAGCATTTT
TRBJ2-1 - 19 TRBV7-2 TRBD1 CASSLILATGGKLYNEQFF TGTGCCAGCAGCTTAATATTGGCGACAGGGGGGAAACTATACAATGAGCAGTTCTTC
TRBJ2-6 - 14 TRBV10-3 - CAISESGGANVLTF TGTGCCATCAGTGAGTCCGGTGGGGCCAACGTCCTGACTTTC
TRBJ1-2 many 11 TRBV7-9 - CASSSTYGYTF TGTGCCAGCAGCTCGACCTATGGCTACACCTTC
TRBJ1-6 few 14 TRBV6-2/TRBV6-3 TRBD1 CASQDPGQGEFLHF TGTGCCAGCCAAGATCCGGGACAGGGGGAGTTCCTCCACTTT
TRBJ2-1 - 16 TRBV20-1 TRBD2 CSARDRGGMPYNEQFF TGCAGTGCTAGAGATCGCGGGGGGATGCCCTACAATGAGCAGTTCTTC